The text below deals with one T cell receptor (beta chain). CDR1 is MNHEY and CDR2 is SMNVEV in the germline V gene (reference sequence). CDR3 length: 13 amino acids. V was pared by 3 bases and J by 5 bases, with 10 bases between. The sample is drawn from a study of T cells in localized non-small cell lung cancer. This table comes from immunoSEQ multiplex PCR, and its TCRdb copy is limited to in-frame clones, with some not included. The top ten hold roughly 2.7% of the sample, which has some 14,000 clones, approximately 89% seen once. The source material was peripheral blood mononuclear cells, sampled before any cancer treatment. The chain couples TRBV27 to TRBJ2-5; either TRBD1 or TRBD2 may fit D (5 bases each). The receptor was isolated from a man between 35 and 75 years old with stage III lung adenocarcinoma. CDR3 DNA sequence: TGTGCCAGCAGTTTCGGGGCAGAGGAGACCCAGTACTTC. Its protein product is CASSFGAEETQYF.